This T cell receptor beta chain originates from a study of cytomegalovirus exposure and HLA in healthy donors. The wider study: It was reported in a later analysis that the same platform had been used for the 110 or so validation repertoires as for the 666 first-cohort repertoires. Study-wide results and limits: It was approximately 160 TCR beta chains that were listed as cytomegalovirus-associated. In vitro experiments confirmed that three CMV-associated chains were specific for CMV antigens.

Germline trimming cut 8 bases from V and 4 bases from J; bases unmatched to any gene: 7. The CDR3 sequence is 14 residues long. Germline CDR1 is MNHEY and CDR2 is SVGAGI. Using immunoSEQ multiplex PCR, the repertoire was profiled, and TCRdb retains in-frame clones only, with some absent. The sample yields some 170,000 clones, 85% to 90% seen once. The donors were in the roughly 130-subject validation cohort; that cohort was separate from the roughly 700-subject first cohort. Remarks on this clone: Its antigen is still unknown.

This sequence joins TRBV6-5 and TRBJ2-2; TRBD2 aligns across 7 bases. Sequencing input: PBMCs. This TCR was sampled from a man aged 18 to 30 in good health and CMV-seropositive. The CDR3 DNA is TGTGCCAGCGGCAAAACGGGGGGCACCGGGGAGCTGTTTTTT. This gives the protein CASGKTGGTGELFF.